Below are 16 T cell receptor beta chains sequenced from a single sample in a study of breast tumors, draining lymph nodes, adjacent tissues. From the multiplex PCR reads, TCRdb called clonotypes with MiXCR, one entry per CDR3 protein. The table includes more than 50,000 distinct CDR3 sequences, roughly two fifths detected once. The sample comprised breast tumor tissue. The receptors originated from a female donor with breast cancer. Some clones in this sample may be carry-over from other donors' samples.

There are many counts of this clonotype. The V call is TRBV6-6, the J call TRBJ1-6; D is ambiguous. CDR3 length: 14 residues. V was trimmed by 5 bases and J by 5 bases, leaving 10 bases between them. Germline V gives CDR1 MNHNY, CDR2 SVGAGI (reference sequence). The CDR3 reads CASSGDTNNSPLHF. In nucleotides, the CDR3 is TGTGCCAGCAGTGGAGACACCAATAATTCACCCCTCCACTTT.

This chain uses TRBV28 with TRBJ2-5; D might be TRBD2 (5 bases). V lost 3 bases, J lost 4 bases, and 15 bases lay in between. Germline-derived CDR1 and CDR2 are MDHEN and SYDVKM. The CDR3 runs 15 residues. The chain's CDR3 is CASSFYTEEGETQYF. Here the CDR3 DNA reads TGTGCCAGCAGTTTTTATACGGAGGAAGGAGAGACCCAGTACTTC.

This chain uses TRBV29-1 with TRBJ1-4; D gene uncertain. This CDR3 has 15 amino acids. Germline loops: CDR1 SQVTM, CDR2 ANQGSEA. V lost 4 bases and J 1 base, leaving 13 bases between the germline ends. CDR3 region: CSVAKPPGTNEKLFF. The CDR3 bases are TGCAGCGTTGCTAAACCACCAGGAACTAATGAAAAACTGTTTTTT. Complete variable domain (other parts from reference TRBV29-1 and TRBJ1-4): SAVISQKPSRDICQRGTSLTIQCQVDSQVTMMFWYRQQPGQSLTLIATANQGSEATYESGFVIDKFPISRPNLTFSTLTVSNMSPEDSSIYLCSVAKPPGTNEKLFFGSGTQLSVL.

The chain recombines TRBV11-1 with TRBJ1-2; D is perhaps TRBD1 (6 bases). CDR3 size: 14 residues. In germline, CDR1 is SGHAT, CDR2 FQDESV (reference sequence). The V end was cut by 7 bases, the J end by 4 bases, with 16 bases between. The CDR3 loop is CASTAGGATYGYTF. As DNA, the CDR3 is TGTGCCAGCACCGCGGGGGGGGCAACCTATGGCTACACCTTC.

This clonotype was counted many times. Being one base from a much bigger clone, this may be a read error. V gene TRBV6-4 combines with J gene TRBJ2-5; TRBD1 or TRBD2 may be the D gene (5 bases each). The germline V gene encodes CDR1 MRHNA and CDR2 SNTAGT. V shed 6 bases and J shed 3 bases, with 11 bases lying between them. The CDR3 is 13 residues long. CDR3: CASRLVGEETQYF. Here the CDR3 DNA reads TGTGCCAGCAGGCTTGTGGGGGAAGAGACCCAGTACTTC.

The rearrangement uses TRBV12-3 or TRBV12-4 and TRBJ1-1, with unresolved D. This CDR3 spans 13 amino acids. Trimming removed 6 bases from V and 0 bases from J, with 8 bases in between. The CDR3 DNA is TGTGCCAGCAGCTCACAGTTGAACACTGAAGCTTTCTTT. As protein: CASSSQLNTEAFF.

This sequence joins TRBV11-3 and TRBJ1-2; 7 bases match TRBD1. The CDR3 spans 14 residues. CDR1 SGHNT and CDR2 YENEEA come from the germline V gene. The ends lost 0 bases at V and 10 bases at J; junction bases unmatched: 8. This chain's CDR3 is CASSLEPTGALYTF. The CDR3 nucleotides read TGTGCCAGCAGCTTAGAGCCCACAGGGGCTCTCTACACCTTC.

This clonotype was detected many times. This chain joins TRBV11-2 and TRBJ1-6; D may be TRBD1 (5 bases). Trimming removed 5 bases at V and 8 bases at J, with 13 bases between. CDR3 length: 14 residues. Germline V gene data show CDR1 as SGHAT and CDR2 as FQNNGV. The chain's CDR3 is CASSADSRDSPLHF. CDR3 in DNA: TGTGCCAGCAGCGCAGACAGTAGGGATTCACCCCTCCACTTT.

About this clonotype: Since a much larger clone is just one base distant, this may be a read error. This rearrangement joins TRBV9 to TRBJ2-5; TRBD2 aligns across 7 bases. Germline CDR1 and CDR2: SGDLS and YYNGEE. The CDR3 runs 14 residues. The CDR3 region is CASHTGGMGETQSF. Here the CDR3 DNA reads TGTGCCAGCCACACCGGGGGGATGGGGGAGACCCAGTCCTTC. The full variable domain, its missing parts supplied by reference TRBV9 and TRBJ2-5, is DSGVTQTPKHLITATGQRVTLRCSPRSGDLSVYWYQQSLDQGLQFLIQYYNGEERAKGNILERFSAQQFPDLHSELNLSSLELGDSALYFCASHTGGMGETQSFGPGTRLLVL.

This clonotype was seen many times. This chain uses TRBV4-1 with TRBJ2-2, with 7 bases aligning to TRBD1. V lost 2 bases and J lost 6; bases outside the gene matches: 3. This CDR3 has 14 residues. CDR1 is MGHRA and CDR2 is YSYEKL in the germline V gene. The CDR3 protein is CASSQPQGPGELFF. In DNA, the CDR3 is TGCGCCAGCAGCCAACCACAGGGGCCCGGGGAGCTGTTTTTT.

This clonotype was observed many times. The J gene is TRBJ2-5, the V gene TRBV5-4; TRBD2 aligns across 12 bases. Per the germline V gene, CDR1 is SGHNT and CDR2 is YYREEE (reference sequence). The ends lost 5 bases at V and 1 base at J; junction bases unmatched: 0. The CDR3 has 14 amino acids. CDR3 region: CASRLAGGQETQYF. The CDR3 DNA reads TGTGCCAGCAGACTAGCGGGGGGCCAAGAGACCCAGTACTTC.

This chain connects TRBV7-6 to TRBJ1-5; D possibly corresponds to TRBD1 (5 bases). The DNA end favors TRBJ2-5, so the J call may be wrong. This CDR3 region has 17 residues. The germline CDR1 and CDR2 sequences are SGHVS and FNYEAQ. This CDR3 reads CASSLATGYDSNQPQYF. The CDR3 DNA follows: TGTGCCAGCAGCTTAGCTACAGGCTATGATAGCAATCAGCCCCAGTACTTC.

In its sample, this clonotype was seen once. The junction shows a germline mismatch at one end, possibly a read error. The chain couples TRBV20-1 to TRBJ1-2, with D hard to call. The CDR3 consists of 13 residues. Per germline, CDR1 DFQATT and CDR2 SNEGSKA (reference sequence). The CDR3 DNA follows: TGCAGCGCTATTACCGGGAGCTTCTATGGCTACACCTTC. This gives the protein CSAITGSFYGYTF.

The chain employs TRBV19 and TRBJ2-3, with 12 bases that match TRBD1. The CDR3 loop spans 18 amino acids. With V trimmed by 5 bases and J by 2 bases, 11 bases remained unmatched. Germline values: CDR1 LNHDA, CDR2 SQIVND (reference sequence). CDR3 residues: CASSRRDRGQRNTDTQYF. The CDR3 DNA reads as TGTGCCAGTAGTCGCCGGGACAGGGGGCAGAGGAACACAGATACGCAGTATTTT.

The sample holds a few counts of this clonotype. CDR3 amino acids: CAWSVGYKQYF. CDR3 sequence (DNA): TGTGCCTGGAGTGTCGGGTACAAGCAGTACTTC. The chain is built from TRBV30 and TRBJ2-7, with D hard to call. The CDR3 totals 11 residues. Trimming stripped 0 bases from V and 8 bases from J, with 8 bases between. Germline CDR1 is GTSNPN and CDR2 is SVGIG (reference sequence).

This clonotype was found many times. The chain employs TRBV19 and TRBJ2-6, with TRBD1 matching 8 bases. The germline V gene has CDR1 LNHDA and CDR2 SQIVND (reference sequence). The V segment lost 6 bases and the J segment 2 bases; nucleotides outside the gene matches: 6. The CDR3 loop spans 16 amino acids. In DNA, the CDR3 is TGTGCCAGTAGCGGACAGGGTAGCGCTGGGGCCAACGTCCTGACTTTC. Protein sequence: CASSGQGSAGANVLTF.